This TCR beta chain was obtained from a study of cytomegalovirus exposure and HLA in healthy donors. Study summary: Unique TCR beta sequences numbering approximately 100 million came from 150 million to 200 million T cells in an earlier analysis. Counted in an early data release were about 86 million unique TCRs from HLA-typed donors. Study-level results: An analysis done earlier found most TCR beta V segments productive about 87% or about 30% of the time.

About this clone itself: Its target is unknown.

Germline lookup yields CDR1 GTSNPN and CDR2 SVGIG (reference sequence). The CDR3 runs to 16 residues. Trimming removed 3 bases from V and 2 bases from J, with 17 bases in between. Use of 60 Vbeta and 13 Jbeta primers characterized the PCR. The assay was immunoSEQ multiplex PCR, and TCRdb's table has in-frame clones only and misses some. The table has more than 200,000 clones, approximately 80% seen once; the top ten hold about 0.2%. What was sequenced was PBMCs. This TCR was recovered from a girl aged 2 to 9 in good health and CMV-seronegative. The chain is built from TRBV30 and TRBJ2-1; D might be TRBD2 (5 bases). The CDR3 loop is CAWSAGLAGTYNEQFF. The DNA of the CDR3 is TGTGCCTGGAGCGCCGGACTGGCCGGGACCTACAATGAGCAGTTCTTC. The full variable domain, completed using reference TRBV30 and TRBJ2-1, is SQTIHQWPATLVQPVGSPLSLECTVEGTSNPNLYWYRQAAGRGLQLLFYSVGIGQISSEVPQNLSASRPQDRQFILSSKKLLLSDSGFYLCAWSAGLAGTYNEQFFGPGTRLTVL.